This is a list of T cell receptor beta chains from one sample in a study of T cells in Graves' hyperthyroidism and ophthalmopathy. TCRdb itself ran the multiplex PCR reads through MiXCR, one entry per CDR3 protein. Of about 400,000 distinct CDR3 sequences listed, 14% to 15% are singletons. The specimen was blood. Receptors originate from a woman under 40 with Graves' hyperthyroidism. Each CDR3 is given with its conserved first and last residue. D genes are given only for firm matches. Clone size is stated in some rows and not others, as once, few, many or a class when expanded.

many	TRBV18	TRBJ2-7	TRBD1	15	TGTGCCAGCTCATCGAAAAAGACAGGGGACTACGAGCAGTACTTC	CASSSKKTGDYEQYF
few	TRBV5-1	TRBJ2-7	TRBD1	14	TGCGCCAGCAGCTTGGGAGGGGGCGTATACGAGCAGTACTTC	CASSLGGGVYEQYF
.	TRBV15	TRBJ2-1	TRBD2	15	TGTGCCACCAACAGAGTACTAGCGGCCTACAATGAGCAGTTCTTC	CATNRVLAAYNEQFF
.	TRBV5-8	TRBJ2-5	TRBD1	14	TGTGCCGTCCGAGGGACAGGACAACAAGAGACCCAGTACTTC	CAVRGTGQQETQYF
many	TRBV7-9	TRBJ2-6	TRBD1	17	TGTGCCAGCAGACCGGGACAGGGGGTCTCTGGGGCCAACGTCCTGACTTTC	CASRPGQGVSGANVLTF
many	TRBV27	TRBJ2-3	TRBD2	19	TGTGCCAGCAGATTCGGACTAGCGGGATTGAGTGGGAGCACAGATACGCAGTATTTT	CASRFGLAGLSGSTDTQYF
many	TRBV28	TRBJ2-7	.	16	TGTGCCAGCAGTTCCATCCAAAGACAGAGTTCCTACGAGCAGTACTTC	CASSSIQRQSSYEQYF
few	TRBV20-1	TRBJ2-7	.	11	TGCAGTGCTAGAGATCTCGACGAGCAGTACTTC	CSARDLDEQYF
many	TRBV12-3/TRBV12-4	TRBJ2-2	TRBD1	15	TGTGCCAGCAGTGAACAGGGGGCCAACACCGGGGAGCTGTTTTTT	CASSEQGANTGELFF
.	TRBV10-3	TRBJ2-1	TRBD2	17	TGTGCCATCAGTGAGTGGCCTAGCGGGAGTTTTTACAATGAGCAGTTCTTC	CAISEWPSGSFYNEQFF
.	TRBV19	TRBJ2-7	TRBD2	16	TGTGCCAGTAGTGATAGGACTAGCGGGAGTGGCTACGAGCAGTACTTC	CASSDRTSGSGYEQYF
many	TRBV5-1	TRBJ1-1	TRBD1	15	TGCGCCAGCAGCCCCGAGGGACAGGGAAACACTGAAGCTTTCTTT	CASSPEGQGNTEAFF
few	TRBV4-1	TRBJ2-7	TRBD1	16	TGCGCCAGCAGCCAAGCCCGGACAGGGGCGGCCTACGAGCAGTACTTC	CASSQARTGAAYEQYF
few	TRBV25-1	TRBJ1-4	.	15	TGTGCCAGCAGTGATAGCAAAATAACTAATGAAAAACTGTTTTTT	CASSDSKITNEKLFF
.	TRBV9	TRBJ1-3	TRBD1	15	TGTGCCAGCAGCGCCGCCGGGACAGGGTTAAACACCATATATTTT	CASSAAGTGLNTIYF